This T cell receptor beta chain was retrieved from a study of cytomegalovirus exposure and HLA in healthy donors. About the research overall: Earlier results showed approximately 110 million unique TCR beta sequences derived from approximately 170 million T cells.

Vbeta (60) and Jbeta (13) primers were used in the PCR. Profiled with immunoSEQ multiplex PCR; TCRdb holds only in-frame clones, not every one. The sample has about 190,000 clones; under 85% are singletons. Study-wide results and limits: As a later analysis showed, several of the most significant clusters appeared to be linked to common viral pathogens. TCR beta V- and J-gene trimming was later associated with a missense DCLRE1C variant. There were a few CMV-associated chains whose specificity for CMV antigens was confirmed in vitro.

This clone has only one observation. Its antigen is currently unknown. The CDR3 runs 13 residues. V was cut by 6 bases and J by 9 bases, with 15 bases left in between. Germline CDR1 and CDR2: SGHTA and FQGNSA. The gene calls are TRBV7-2 and TRBJ1-5, with D maybe TRBD1 (6 bases). This TCR derives from a woman aged 45-65 years in good health and CMV-seropositive. Sequenced material: PBMCs. The CDR3 spells CASSLGGARPQHF. The CDR3 coding sequence is TGTGCCAGCAGTCTCGGGGGGGCTCGGCCCCAGCATTTT.